The next 23 T cell receptor beta chains were all read from a single sample in a study of blood T cells in healthy people across ages (dated by TCRdb to between 2014 and 2017). The library came from 5' RACE. The instrument given in TCRdb is Illumina HiSeq 2500. A second PCR of about 7 to 12 cycles was run with a J-beta primer mix and a sample-barcoded 5' primer. The public reads were reanalyzed by TCRdb: fastp trimming at Q25, MiXCR alignment, in-frame beta chains only. All rows with the same CDR3 protein become a single entry with the most common DNA and genes. A total of 1.5 million to 2 million distinct CDR3 sequences appear in this sample, 28% of them only once. The ten largest clones capture roughly 8% of the sample. Sequenced input: blood. These receptors were collected from a woman younger than 45 in good health.

This clonotype was counted between two and nine times. V and J are TRBV4-1 and TRBJ2-5, with D unresolved. The CDR3 runs to 14 residues. The germline CDR1 and CDR2 sequences are MGHRA and YSYEKL. Deletions cut 5 bases from V and 6 bases from J, with 16 bases between. The CDR3 loop reads CASSIFLGEKTQYF. CDR3 bases: TGCGCCAGCAGCATATTCCTTGGGGAAAAGACCCAGTACTTC.

This clonotype has just a few counts. The rearrangement joins TRBV14 to TRBJ2-7; 8 nucleotides line up with TRBD1. Germline V gene sequence: CDR1 SGHDN, CDR2 FVKESK. J gave up 5 bases and V 0 bases, and 12 bases lay outside the gene matches. This CDR3 has 17 residues. The CDR3 reads CASSQDLRAGGHHEQYF. The CDR3, as DNA: TGTGCCAGCAGCCAAGATTTGAGGGCAGGGGGCCATCACGAGCAGTACTTC. Full variable domain (rest looked up from reference TRBV14 and TRBJ2-7): EAGVTQFPSHSVIEKGQTVTLRCDPISGHDNLYWYRRVMGKEIKFLLHFVKESKQDESGMPNNRFLAERTGGTYSTLKVQPAELEDSGVYFCASSQDLRAGGHHEQYFGPGTRLTVT.

This clonotype was detected only a few times. Mismatch with germline at one junction end may stem from a read error. The rearrangement uses TRBV29-1 and TRBJ2-1; no clear D gene. Germline V gene data show CDR1 as SQVTM and CDR2 as ANQGSEA. This CDR3 spans 14 amino acids. For the CDR3, the DNA is TGCAGCGTTAAAGATAGGAGCTCCTACAATGAGCAGTTCTTC. Translated, it gives CSVKDRSSYNEQFF.

Only a few counts were recorded for this clonotype. This chain links TRBV4-1 with TRBJ2-5; 7 bases match TRBD1. The J call may be mistaken, given a closer DNA end match to TRBJ2-7. CDR1 and CDR2 from the germline V gene are MGHRA and YSYEKL. CDR3 length: 14 amino acids. The CDR3 here is CASSKGAGGDEQYF. In nucleotides, the CDR3 is TGCGCCAGCAGCAAGGGGGCAGGGGGTGACGAGCAGTACTTC.

This clonotype has a handful of counts. The chain couples TRBV7-9 to TRBJ1-4; 7 bases map to TRBD1. J lost 8 bases, V lost 5 bases, and 8 bases had no gene match. This CDR3 region has 14 residues. CDR1 and CDR2 from the germline V gene are SEHNR and FQNEAQ (reference sequence). CDR3 amino acids: CASSIRTGGEKLFF. DNA of the CDR3: TGTGCCAGCAGCATCAGGACAGGCGGGGAAAAACTGTTTTTT.

This chain joins TRBV3-1 and TRBJ2-1; D perhaps matches TRBD1 (6 bases). Trimming left V 11 bases short and J 5 bases short, with 16 bases between. Germline lookup yields CDR1 LGHDT and CDR2 YNNKEL (reference sequence). The CDR3 is 13 amino acids. CDR3 protein: CADSQGGHNEQFF. The CDR3 coding sequence is TGTGCCGACAGCCAAGGGGGACACAATGAGCAGTTCTTC.

The CDR3 loop reads CASSQTGRTGELFF. The CDR3 DNA reads as TGTGCCAGCAGCCAGACAGGGAGGACCGGGGAGCTGTTTTTT. V and J are TRBV14 and TRBJ2-2; weak D call: TRBD1 (7 bases). Trimming took off 3 bases at V and 5 bases at J, with 10 bases between the two ends. CDR3 size: 14 residues. Germline V lookup: CDR1 SGHDN, CDR2 FVKESK.

The chain employs TRBV5-6 and TRBJ2-5, with D possibly called TRBD1 or TRBD2 (5 bases each). V lost 0 bases and J 11 bases, leaving 20 bases between the germline ends. This CDR3 region has 15 residues. Germline V gene sequence: CDR1 SGHDT, CDR2 YYEEEE. The CDR3 DNA sequence: TGTGCCAGCAGCTTGGGGTCAGGACGGGGCAATGAGCAGTACTTC. Translated: CASSLGSGRGNEQYF.

V gene TRBV5-5 combines with J gene TRBJ1-1; D unresolved. The CDR3 length is 13 residues. With 0 bases removed from V and 3 bases from J, the gap between germline ends came to 6 bases. The germline V gene has CDR1 SGHKS and CDR2 YYEKEE (reference sequence). The CDR3 loop is CASSLGIDTEAFF. Written as DNA, the CDR3 is TGTGCCAGCAGCTTGGGGATCGACACTGAAGCTTTCTTT.

This clonotype was recorded only once. The V call is TRBV5-1, the J call TRBJ2-4; D remains unclear. Germline-derived CDR1 and CDR2 are SGHRS and YFSETQ. V shed 4 bases and J shed 13 bases, with 21 bases lying between them. The CDR3 is made up of 14 amino acids. The CDR3 nucleotides are TGCGCCAGCAGCCAGACCCTGCCGAGCGATGAGCAGTACTTC. This codes for CASSQTLPSDEQYF.

The chain employs TRBV27 and TRBJ1-6, with 12 bases matching TRBD1. Trimming removed 7 bases from V and 9 bases from J; junction bases left unmatched: 7. The CDR3 length is 15 residues. Germline loops: CDR1 MNHEY, CDR2 SMNVEV (reference sequence). DNA for the CDR3: TGTGCCAGCAATGCCCGGGACAGGGGGCTTTCACCCCTCCACTTT. Translation: CASNARDRGLSPLHF.

This clonotype was seen ten or more times. At one of its ends the junction is not consistent with the germline gene, which may arise from a read error. The chain carries TRBV29-1 and TRBJ1-2; 9 nucleotides line up with TRBD1. The V gene's germline CDR1 is SQVTM and CDR2 ANQGSEA. The length of the CDR3 is 12 residues. The CDR3 DNA reads TGCAGCGCTGAACAGGGGGCGACTGGCTACACCTTC. Translation gives CSAEQGATGYTF.

The CDR3 spells CASSLSTSGGVSQFF. CDR3 bases: TGTGCCAGCAGCTTAAGCACTAGCGGGGGGGTGTCGCAGTTCTTC. The chain links TRBV7-3 to TRBJ2-1; 13 nucleotides align to TRBD2. The V segment lost 1 base and the J segment 12 bases; nucleotides outside the gene matches: 6. The V gene's germline CDR1 is SGHTA and CDR2 FQGTGA. The length of the CDR3 is 15 residues.

This clonotype was counted a few times. This rearrangement joins TRBV5-1 to TRBJ2-5; D ambiguous. Trimming removed 4 bases at V and 2 bases at J, with 18 bases between. Germline CDR1 is SGHRS and CDR2 is YFSETQ. The CDR3 spans 16 residues. CDR3: CASSLSLGRPQETQYF. The CDR3 region has the DNA TGCGCCAGCAGCCTGAGTCTAGGACGGCCACAAGAGACCCAGTACTTC.

This clonotype came up a few times. The rearrangement joins TRBV20-1 to TRBJ2-7, with TRBD2 identical over 7 bases. The CDR3 is made up of 14 amino acids. Germline V gene sequence: CDR1 DFQATT, CDR2 SNEGSKA (reference sequence). The J segment lost 3 bases and the V segment lost 1 base, leaving 6 bases of the junction unmatched. The CDR3 sequence: CSARGASGYYEQYF. CDR3 DNA sequence: TGCAGTGCTAGAGGGGCTAGCGGTTACTACGAGCAGTACTTC.

The rearrangement uses TRBV11-3 and TRBJ2-7; 10 bases line up with TRBD1. V was pared by 5 bases and J by 6 bases, with 7 bases of the junction left unmatched. CDR1 is SGHNT, CDR2 YENEEA, per germline. The CDR3 sequence is 14 residues long. The CDR3 spells CASSPRTGGFEQYF. The DNA for the CDR3 is TGTGCCAGCAGCCCGAGGACAGGGGGATTCGAGCAGTACTTC.

This clonotype has more than one count but fewer than ten. This rearrangement joins TRBV18 to TRBJ1-1; TRBD1 matches at 8 bases. The CDR3 extends over 14 amino acids. The trim removed 6 bases at V and 1 base at J, leaving 4 bases unmatched. Germline V gene sequence: CDR1 KGHSH, CDR2 LQKENI. CDR3 DNA: TGTGCCAGCTCCCGGGACAGGCCGAACACTGAAGCTTTCTTT. It is translated as CASSRDRPNTEAFF.

Worth noting for this clonotype: A much larger clone differs by one base, so this may be a read error. The V gene is TRBV29-1, the J gene TRBJ2-3; D unresolved. Germline V lookup: CDR1 SQVTM, CDR2 ANQGSEA. CDR3 length equals 10 residues. The CDR3 coding sequence is TGCAGCGGCCAGGTAGATGCGCAGTATTTT. Translating it yields CSGQVDAQYF.

The chain recombines TRBV20-1 with TRBJ2-5; D possibly corresponds to TRBD2 (6 bases). Trimming removed 5 bases at V and 2 bases at J, with 15 bases between. Germline loops: CDR1 DFQATT, CDR2 SNEGSKA (reference sequence). This CDR3 spans 14 amino acids. The CDR3 DNA is TGCAGTGCTCCGGCCGGGAGCATTCAAGAGACCCAGTACTTC. Translation gives CSAPAGSIQETQYF.

The chain employs TRBV20-1 and TRBJ2-1; 10 bases align to TRBD2. The germline gives CDR1 DFQATT, CDR2 SNEGSKA (reference sequence). Trimming took 3 bases from V and 6 from J; bases not matched to a gene: 5. The CDR3 extends over 14 amino acids. The CDR3 DNA reads TGCAGTGCTAGCTCTAGCGGGAGTCTCAATGAGCAGTTCTTC. Amino acids: CSASSSGSLNEQFF.

This clonotype was seen a handful of times. This rearrangement joins TRBV21-1 to TRBJ2-7; the listed D gene, TRBD2, was not tested against the DNA. TRBV21-1 is marked as a pseudogene. CDR3 length: 17 amino acids. CDR3 loop: CASSKKRLAISTYEQYF. Written as DNA, the CDR3 is TGTGCCAGCAGCAAAAAAAGACTAGCTATCTCGACCTACGAGCAGTACTTC.

A few counts support this clonotype. The chain recombines TRBV11-2 with TRBJ2-7; 7 nucleotides match TRBD1. CDR1 SGHAT and CDR2 FQNNGV come from the germline V gene. This CDR3 contains 15 residues. The V segment lost 0 bases and the J segment 4 bases; nucleotides outside the gene matches: 6. This chain's CDR3 is CASSLEQGTLYEQYF. DNA for the CDR3: TGTGCCAGCAGCTTAGAACAGGGGACCCTGTACGAGCAGTACTTC.

Comment on this clonotype: A clone one base away is much larger, so this may be a read error. The rearrangement uses TRBV5-1 and TRBJ1-2; D is undetermined. The CDR3 extends over 13 amino acids. V was clipped by 1 base and J by 8 bases, with 12 bases between them. Germline V gene sequence: CDR1 SGHRS, CDR2 YFSETQ. Here the CDR3 reads CASSLNTSWGYTF. The CDR3 DNA reads as TGCGCCAGCAGCTTGAATACTTCGTGGGGCTACACCTTC.